This T cell receptor (beta chain) was captured by sequencing in a study of CD8 T cells in Susac syndrome. With regard to this clonotype: Its antigen is unidentified.

The V end was cut by 0 bases, the J end by 3 bases, with 6 bases between. CDR3 size: 13 residues. Germline-derived CDR1 and CDR2 are LNHNV and YYDKDF (reference sequence). Study-level results: The TCR sequencing and HLA analysis in the study involved a relatively small number of individuals, as the study acknowledged.

The study sequenced TCR beta in blood CD8+ and CD4+ T cells. TEMRA cells were FACS-enriched, and CD8+ and CD4+ T cells were isolated negatively. The RNA, about 0.45 to 1 ug, was put through reverse transcription using random hexamers. It was immunoSEQ multiplex PCR that amplified TCR beta CDR3 across 54 Vbeta and 13 Jbeta. TCRdb processed the immunoSEQ multiplex PCR reads anew with MiXCR; each CDR3 protein has one entry. This sample has about 250,000 distinct CDR3 sequences; about 94% occur once, and the top ten carry approximately 0.072%. This TCR was recovered from a human donor with multiple sclerosis. The specimen was CD4+ T cells from PBMCs. The chain employs TRBV15 and TRBJ2-7; no definite D call. The CDR3, as DNA: TGTGCCACCAGCAGAGATCCCCTCTACGAGCAGTACTTC. Its translation: CATSRDPLYEQYF.